The 2 T cell receptor beta chains below all came from one sample that was sequenced in a study of blood T cells in healthy people across ages. A second PCR, run for roughly 7 to 12 cycles, used a sample-barcoded 5' primer plus a J-beta primer mix. TCRdb used MiXCR to reprocess the 5' RACE reads, holding one entry per CDR3 protein. The table includes 850,000 to 950,000 distinct CDR3 sequences, 29% detected once. The sequencing sample was made of blood. Source of these receptors: an elderly woman in good health.

Ten or more counts support this clonotype. V gene TRBV2 combines with J gene TRBJ1-2; TRBD1 might be the D (5 bases). The CDR3 is 13 amino acids. Germline values: CDR1 SNHLY, CDR2 FYNNEI. V was shortened by 2 bases and J by 4 bases, with 8 bases between the two germline ends. CDR3 residues: CASSERGAYGYTF. The CDR3 DNA follows: TGTGCCAGCAGTGAAAGGGGTGCCTATGGCTACACCTTC.

At least ten counts were recorded for this clonotype. Written as DNA, the CDR3 is TGCAGTGCTCGACAGCAGGGATCTGGGGCCAACGTCCTGACTTTC. Translated: CSARQQGSGANVLTF. This chain joins TRBV20-1 and TRBJ2-6; tentatively, D is TRBD1 (5 bases). Germline V gene sequence: CDR1 DFQATT, CDR2 SNEGSKA (reference sequence). The CDR3 is made up of 15 amino acids. The V end was cut by 5 bases, the J end by 1 base, with 12 bases between.